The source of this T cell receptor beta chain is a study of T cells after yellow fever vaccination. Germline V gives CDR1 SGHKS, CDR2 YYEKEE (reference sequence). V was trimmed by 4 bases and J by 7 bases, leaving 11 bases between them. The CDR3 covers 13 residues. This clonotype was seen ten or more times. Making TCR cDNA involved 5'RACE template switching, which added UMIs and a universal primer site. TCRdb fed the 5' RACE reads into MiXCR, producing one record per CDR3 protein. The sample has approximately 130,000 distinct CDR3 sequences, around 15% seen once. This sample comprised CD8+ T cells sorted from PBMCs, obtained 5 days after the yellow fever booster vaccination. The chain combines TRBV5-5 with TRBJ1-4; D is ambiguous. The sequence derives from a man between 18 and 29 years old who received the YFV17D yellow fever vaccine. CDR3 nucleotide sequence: TGTGCCAGCAGCCCGCCCCCGGGTGAAAAACTGTTTTTT. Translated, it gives CASSPPPGEKLFF.